The 2 T cell receptor beta chains below come from one sample, sequenced in a study of blood T cells in healthy people across ages. A sample-barcoded 5' primer and a J-beta primer mix were used in a second PCR of roughly 6 to 11 cycles. In TCRdb, the 5' RACE reads were re-called with MiXCR into one record per CDR3 protein. The table records 600,000 to 850,000 distinct CDR3 sequences, 25% of them present only once. This sample was also put to use in a study of T cells of mothers and their children.

Sequenced material: blood. These receptors were collected from a boy under 18 in good health.

This clonotype was seen a handful of times. The chain carries TRBV13 and TRBJ2-2; 11 positions agree with TRBD1. CDR1 is PRHDT, CDR2 FYEKMQ, per germline (reference sequence). The CDR3 length is 16 residues. With V trimmed by 3 bases and J by 5 bases, 5 bases remained unmatched. CDR3 in DNA: TGTGCCAGCAGCTTCCGAGGGACAGGGGGTACCGGGGAGCTGTTTTTT. It specifies CASSFRGTGGTGELFF.

There are a few counts of this clonotype. The chain links TRBV6-6 to TRBJ2-3, with 10 bases aligning to TRBD1. CDR1 and CDR2 from the germline V gene are MNHNY and SVGAGI (reference sequence). J was trimmed by 4 bases and V by 5 bases; bases with no gene match: 9. The CDR3 extends over 16 amino acids. As DNA, the CDR3 is TGTGCCAGCAGTCCCAGCGGACAGGGGGAACCAGATACGCAGTATTTT. The encoded protein is CASSPSGQGEPDTQYF.